These T cell receptor beta chains were read from a single sample in a study of regulatory T cells in long-lasting Graves disease. In TCRdb, the multiplex PCR reads were re-called with MiXCR into one record per CDR3 protein. The table records a few hundred thousand distinct CDR3 sequences, over 15% of them present only once. In addition, the sample was reused for a study of T cells in Graves' hyperthyroidism and ophthalmopathy.

Sequencing used peripheral blood mononuclear cells (PBMCs), obtained at new diagnosis, from a patient treated with antithyroid drugs. These receptors came from a middle-aged man with Graves disease. Both conserved end residues are part of each CDR3. A D gene is named only where the DNA matches it firmly. Clone size is not always given. Where it is, it says once, few, many or a class for expanded clones.

>-|TRBJ1-2|TRBV5-1|many
TGCGCCAGCAGCTTGGAACGGACGTCCTATGGCTACACCTTC
CASSLERTSYGYTF
>TRBD2|TRBJ2-3|TRBV7-9|-
TGTGCCAGCAGACCAGCGCGGGGGGCGATTAGCGGGGGGCGAGTAGATACGCAGTATTTT
CASRPARGAISGGRVDTQYF
>-|TRBJ2-1|TRBV5-1|few
TGCGCCAGCAGCGCGCAGGGTAATGAGCAGTTCTTC
CASSAQGNEQFF
>-|TRBJ2-7|TRBV15|-
TGTGCCACCAGCAGAGATTTCTACGAGCAGTACTTC
CATSRDFYEQYF
>TRBD2|TRBJ2-1|TRBV12-3/TRBV12-4|-
TGTGCCAGCAGTTTCTCGCTAGCGGCCCGGAATGAGCAGTTCTTC
CASSFSLAARNEQFF
>TRBD2|TRBJ2-3|TRBV3-1|many
TGTGCCAGCAGCCAATCGGCGCGGGGGGAAGATACGCAGTATTTT
CASSQSARGEDTQYF
>TRBD2|TRBJ2-7|TRBV7-9|many
TGTGCCAGCAGCTTCCCTAGCGGGGGGGTCTCCTACGAGCAGTACTTC
CASSFPSGGVSYEQYF
>TRBD1|TRBJ1-1|TRBV5-1|few
TGCGCCAGCACCTTACAGGGGGTGAGTTTGATGAACACTGAAGCTTTCTTT
CASTLQGVSLMNTEAFF
>-|TRBJ2-7|TRBV5-6|few
TGTGCCAGCAGCTTGGCCGGACAGCTCTACGAGCAGTACTTC
CASSLAGQLYEQYF
>-|TRBJ2-1|TRBV12-3/TRBV12-4|many
TGTGCCAGCAGTATAATGCGGAATGAGCAGTTCTTC
CASSIMRNEQFF
>-|TRBJ2-5|TRBV5-1|-
TGCGCCAGCAGCTTCGAAGGCTACCAAGAGACCCAGTACTTC
CASSFEGYQETQYF
>-|TRBJ1-5|TRBV19|few
TGTGCCAGTAGTATGATGCAGGGTAATCAGCCCCAGCATTTT
CASSMMQGNQPQHF
>-|TRBJ1-6|TRBV27|-
TGTGCCAGCAGTTCTAAGGGACCTGGAGGGACCCTCCACTTT
CASSSKGPGGTLHF
>-|TRBJ1-3|TRBV7-3|-
TGTGCCAGCAGCATCAACAGGGCTGACACCATATATTTT
CASSINRADTIYF
>-|TRBJ2-1|TRBV4-2|few
TGTGCCAGCAGCCAAGGCGGCCGACATCTGGGGGGTGAGCAGTTCTTC
CASSQGGRHLGGEQFF
>-|TRBJ1-1|TRBV20-1|few
TGCAGTGGAAGGGAAGGGCGCACTGAAGCTTTCTTT
CSGREGRTEAFF
>TRBD1|TRBJ1-2|TRBV27|-
TGTGCCAGCAGTCTAAAGGGACAGGTCTATGGCTACACCTTC
CASSLKGQVYGYTF
>TRBD1|TRBJ2-5|TRBV2|many
TGTGCCAGCAGTGAAAGCAGGGGGCAAGAGACCCAGTACTTC
CASSESRGQETQYF
>TRBD1|TRBJ2-2|TRBV7-2|few
TGTGCCAGCAGCTTAAGGGACAGGCATACCGGGGAGCTGTTTTTT
CASSLRDRHTGELFF
>-|TRBJ1-6|TRBV3-1|-
TGTGCCAGCAGCCCTGCCGGGACATCGAATTCACCCCTCCACTTT
CASSPAGTSNSPLHF
>-|TRBJ1-1|TRBV28|many
TGTGCCAGCAGTTTAACAGACAGGATGGTCATGAACACTGAAGCTTTCTTT
CASSLTDRMVMNTEAFF
>-|TRBJ2-7|TRBV7-9|many
TGTGCCAGCAGCTCTTACTCGGCAGGGCGGTACGAGCAGTACTTC
CASSSYSAGRYEQYF
>-|TRBJ2-7|TRBV6-5|many
TGTGCCAGCAGTTACAGGGGAGTATACGAGCAGTACTTC
CASSYRGVYEQYF
>TRBD2|TRBJ2-3|TRBV28|many
TGTGCCAGCAGTTCATGGACTAGCGGGGGGACAGATACGCAGTATTTT
CASSSWTSGGTDTQYF
>TRBD2|TRBJ2-2|TRBV7-9|-
TGTGCCAGCAGCGAGAGCGGGGGGGCCCCCGGGGAGCTGTTTTTT
CASSESGGAPGELFF
>-|TRBJ1-6|TRBV20-1|few
TGCAGTGCCCAGATATCAGGGTATAATTCACCCCTCCACTTT
CSAQISGYNSPLHF
>-|TRBJ2-5|TRBV13|many
TGTGCCAGCAGCTCGGAGAGGTTGGGCGGTCAAGAGACCCAGTACTTC
CASSSERLGGQETQYF
>-|TRBJ1-3|TRBV29-1|-
TGCAGCGTTGAAATAGGGGCGATCTACTCTGGAAACGCCATATATTTT
CSVEIGAIYSGNAIYF
>TRBD1|TRBJ2-2|TRBV6-7|few
TGTGCCAGCAGACCTCGGGACAGGGAGTGGGCCGGGGAGCTGTTTTTT
CASRPRDREWAGELFF
>-|TRBJ2-7|TRBV7-9|few
TGTGCCACCAGCACAGACAGGCTGACCTACGAGCAGTACTTC
CATSTDRLTYEQYF
>-|TRBJ1-4|TRBV6-5|many
TGTGCCAGCAGTTATGCGAGATTTCGGGAAAAACTGTTTTTT
CASSYARFREKLFF
>-|TRBJ2-2|TRBV12-3/TRBV12-4|many
TGTGCCAGCAGTTTATTTGGGGGGCGCGACACCGGGGAGCTGTTTTTT
CASSLFGGRDTGELFF
>TRBD1|TRBJ1-2|TRBV7-2|-
TGTGCCAGCAGCTTGGGGGGGACAGAGTGGGGCTACACCTTC
CASSLGGTEWGYTF
>TRBD1|TRBJ1-2|TRBV28|-
TGTGCCAGCAGTTTCGGGACAGGGTACTATGGCTACACCTTC
CASSFGTGYYGYTF
>TRBD1|TRBJ1-4|TRBV7-2|many
TGTGCCAGCCAGGTGGGGTGGACAGGGAATGAAAAACTGTTTTTT
CASQVGWTGNEKLFF
>TRBD2|TRBJ2-2|TRBV9|few
TGTGCCAGCAGCGTAGCAACTAGCGGGACCACCGGGGAGCTGTTTTTT
CASSVATSGTTGELFF
>TRBD2|TRBJ2-1|TRBV3-1|-
TGTGCCAGCAGCCCCCCGGGACTAGCAAGAAATGAGCAGTTCTTC
CASSPPGLARNEQFF
>TRBD1|TRBJ2-4|TRBV6-1|few
TGTGCCAGCAGGAGACAGGGGGTAGGGATTCAGTACTTC
CASRRQGVGIQYF
>TRBD2|TRBJ2-7|TRBV27|few
TGTGCCAGCAGCCGGGGGGGAGCGGGGGTTTCCTACGAGCAGTACTTC
CASSRGGAGVSYEQYF
>TRBD1|TRBJ2-1|TRBV15|many
TGTGCCACCAGCAGAGGAGGACAGGGTCCCAATGAGCAGTTCTTC
CATSRGGQGPNEQFF
>-|TRBJ1-2|TRBV7-3|many
TGTGCCAGCAGCTCTCACGGGGCGGGAGGCTACACCTTC
CASSSHGAGGYTF
>TRBD1|TRBJ2-5|TRBV9|few
TGTGCCAGCAGCGTCGGACAGGGAACCGAGACCCAGTACTTC
CASSVGQGTETQYF
>-|TRBJ2-3|TRBV20-1|few
TGCAGTGCTAGAGAGCAATTCCGCCCAGATACGCAGTATTTT
CSAREQFRPDTQYF
>-|TRBJ1-2|TRBV2|few
TGTGCCAGCAGTAACGGGGATTCCTATGGCTACACCTTC
CASSNGDSYGYTF
>-|TRBJ2-6|TRBV4-2|-
TGTGCCAGCAGCCAAGTGGAGAGCTCTGGGGCCAACGTCCTGACTTTC
CASSQVESSGANVLTF
>TRBD1|TRBJ2-1|TRBV6-2/TRBV6-3|-
TGTGCCAGCCGGGACAGGGGCTACAATGAGCAGTTCTTC
CASRDRGYNEQFF
>TRBD2|TRBJ2-3|TRBV5-4|few
TGTGCCAGCAGAGTGGGACTAGCGGGGGGGCCGGCAGATACGCAGTATTTT
CASRVGLAGGPADTQYF
>-|TRBJ1-1|TRBV28|-
TGTGCCAGCAGTTTACGGGAGGAGCTGAACACTGAAGCTTTCTTT
CASSLREELNTEAFF
>-|TRBJ1-6|TRBV7-8|few
TGTGCCAGCAGCCCTAGCCTGACTGCAAATTCACCCCTCCACTTT
CASSPSLTANSPLHF
>TRBD1|TRBJ1-4|TRBV4-2|many
TGTGCCAGCAGCCAAGGACAGGGTGATGAAAAACTGTTTTTT
CASSQGQGDEKLFF
>-|TRBJ2-2|TRBV24-1|many
TGTGCCACCAGTGATTGGTCACCTACGAACACCGGGGAGCTGTTTTTT
CATSDWSPTNTGELFF